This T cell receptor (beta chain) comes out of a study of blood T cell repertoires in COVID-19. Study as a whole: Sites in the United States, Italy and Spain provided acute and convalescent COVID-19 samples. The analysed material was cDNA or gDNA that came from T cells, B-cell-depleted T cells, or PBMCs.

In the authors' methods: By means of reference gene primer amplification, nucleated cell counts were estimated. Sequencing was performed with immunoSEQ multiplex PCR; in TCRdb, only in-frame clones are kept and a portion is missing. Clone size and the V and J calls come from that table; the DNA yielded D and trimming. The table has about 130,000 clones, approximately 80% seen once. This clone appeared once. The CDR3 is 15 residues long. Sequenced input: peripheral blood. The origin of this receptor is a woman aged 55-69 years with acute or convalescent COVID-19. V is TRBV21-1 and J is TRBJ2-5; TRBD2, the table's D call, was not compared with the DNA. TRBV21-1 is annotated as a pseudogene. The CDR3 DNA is TGTGCCAGCAGCAAAAGACGACTAGCTGGACCTCCTGAGTACTTC. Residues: CASSKRRLAGPPEYF.